The rows below give T cell receptor beta chains drawn from one sample of a study of blood T cell repertoires in COVID-19. Repertoires were generated with immunoSEQ multiplex PCR, while TCRdb's copy carries only in-frame clones and drops some. The table includes around 70,000 clones, roughly 80% detected once. The sequenced sample was peripheral blood. The receptors stem from a woman at least 80 years old with active or convalescent COVID-19. Both conserved end residues are part of each CDR3. Fields, in order: D gene, V gene, J gene, CDR3 protein, CDR3 DNA. D genes are given only for firm matches.

>TRBD1|TRBV2|TRBJ1-5
CASSGTGYGQPQHF
TGTGCCAGCAGTGGGACAGGCTACGGTCAGCCCCAGCATTTT
>NA|TRBV5-4|TRBJ1-3
CASSLFGALSGNTIYF
TGTGCCAGCAGCTTGTTTGGGGCGTTATCTGGAAACACCATATATTTT
>TRBD1|TRBV14|TRBJ1-4
CASSQESRGPYREKLFF
TGTGCCAGCAGCCAAGAGTCCAGGGGGCCATACAGAGAAAAACTGTTTTTT
>TRBD2|TRBV4-3|TRBJ2-3
CASSQTLAGGHTDTQYF
TGCGCCAGCAGCCAAACACTAGCGGGAGGGCACACAGATACGCAGTATTTT
>NA|TRBV29-1|TRBJ2-7
CSVATGTQTYEQYF
TGCAGCGTCGCCACAGGCACTCAGACCTACGAGCAGTACTTC
>NA|TRBV5-8|TRBJ2-5
CATLDPFEGETQYF
TGTGCCACCTTGGATCCTTTCGAGGGAGAGACCCAGTACTTC
>NA|TRBV28|TRBJ1-4
CATLEDEKLFF
TGTGCCACCCTGGAGGATGAAAAACTGTTTTTT
>NA|TRBV7-2|TRBJ1-5
CASSLIGSQPQHF
TGTGCCAGCAGCTTAATTGGTAGCCAGCCCCAGCATTTT
>NA|TRBV10-3|TRBJ1-1
CAIRKTGGWNTEAFF
TGTGCCATCAGGAAGACAGGAGGTTGGAACACTGAAGCTTTCTTT
>NA|TRBV7-7|TRBJ2-3
CASSLSGVGTDTQYF
TGTGCCAGCAGCTTATCAGGGGTTGGCACAGATACGCAGTATTTT